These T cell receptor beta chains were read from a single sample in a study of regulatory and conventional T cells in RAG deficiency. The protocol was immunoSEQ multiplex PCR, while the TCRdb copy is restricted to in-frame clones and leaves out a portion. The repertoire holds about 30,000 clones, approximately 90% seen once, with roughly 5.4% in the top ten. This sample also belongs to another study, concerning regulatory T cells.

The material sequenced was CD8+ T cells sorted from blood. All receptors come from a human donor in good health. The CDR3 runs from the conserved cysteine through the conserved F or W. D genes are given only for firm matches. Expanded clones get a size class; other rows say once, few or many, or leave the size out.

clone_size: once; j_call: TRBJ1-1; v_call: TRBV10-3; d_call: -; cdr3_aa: CAISEPGNMNTEAFF; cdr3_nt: TGTGCCATCAGTGAACCTGGGAACATGAACACTGAAGCTTTCTTT
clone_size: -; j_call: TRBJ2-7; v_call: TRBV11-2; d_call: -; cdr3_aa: CASSSAGDSLTAGSYEQYF; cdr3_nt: TGTGCCAGCAGCTCCGCCGGCGACAGTCTAACAGCAGGCTCCTACGAGCAGTACTTC
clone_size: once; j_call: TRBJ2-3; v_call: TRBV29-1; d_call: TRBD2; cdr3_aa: CSVEPRGGGTDTQYF; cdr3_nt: TGCAGCGTTGAACCTCGGGGGGGTGGCACAGATACGCAGTATTTT
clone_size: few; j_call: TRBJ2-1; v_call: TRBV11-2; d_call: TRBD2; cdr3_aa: CASSLNGRGGKGSYNEQFF; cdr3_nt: TGTGCCAGCAGCTTAAACGGACGGGGGGGGAAGGGCTCCTACAATGAGCAGTTCTTC
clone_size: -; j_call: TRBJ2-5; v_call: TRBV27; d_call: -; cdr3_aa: CASSRRGETQYF; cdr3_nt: TGTGCCAGCAGTCGGCGTGGAGAGACCCAGTACTTC
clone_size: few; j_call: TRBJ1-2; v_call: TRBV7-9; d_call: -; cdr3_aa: CASSLDGTDYGYTF; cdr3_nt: TGTGCCAGCAGCTTAGATGGGACGGACTATGGCTACACCTTC
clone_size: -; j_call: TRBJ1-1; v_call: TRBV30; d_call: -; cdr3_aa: CAWSVEVPEAFF; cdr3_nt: TGTGCCTGGAGTGTAGAGGTTCCTGAAGCTTTCTTT
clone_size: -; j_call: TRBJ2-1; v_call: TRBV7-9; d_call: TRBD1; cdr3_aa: CASSPGQGARNEQFF; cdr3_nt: TGTGCCAGCAGCCCGGGACAGGGGGCGCGGAATGAGCAGTTCTTC
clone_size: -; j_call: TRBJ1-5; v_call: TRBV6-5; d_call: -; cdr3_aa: CASFFGGTNQPQHF; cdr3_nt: TGTGCCAGCTTTTTTGGTGGGACCAATCAGCCCCAGCATTTT
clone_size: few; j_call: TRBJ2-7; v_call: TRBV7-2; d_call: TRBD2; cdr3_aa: CASSQDRGTSSEQYF; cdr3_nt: TGTGCCAGCAGCCAAGATCGCGGGACTAGCAGCGAGCAGTACTTC
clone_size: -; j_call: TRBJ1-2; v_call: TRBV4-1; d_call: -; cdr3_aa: CASSQDFGDNYGYTF; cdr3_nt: TGCGCCAGCAGCCAAGATTTCGGAGATAACTATGGCTACACCTTC
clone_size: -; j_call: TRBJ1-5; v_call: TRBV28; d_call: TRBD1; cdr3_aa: CASSRQGLPGQPQHF; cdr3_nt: TGTGCCAGCAGTCGACAGGGCCTCCCTGGACAGCCCCAGCATTTT
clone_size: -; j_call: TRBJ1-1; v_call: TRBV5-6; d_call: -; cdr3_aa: CASSLAVLGGPAEAFF; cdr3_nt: TGTGCCAGCAGCTTGGCGGTTTTAGGGGGGCCCGCTGAAGCTTTCTTT
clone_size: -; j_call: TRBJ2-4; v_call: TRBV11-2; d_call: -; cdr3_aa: CASSVDTENIQYF; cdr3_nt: TGTGCCAGCAGCGTGGACACAGAAAACATTCAGTACTTC
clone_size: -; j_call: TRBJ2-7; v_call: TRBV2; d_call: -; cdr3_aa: CASSEFETASYEQYF; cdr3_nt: TGTGCCAGCAGTGAGTTCGAGACAGCCTCCTACGAGCAGTACTTC
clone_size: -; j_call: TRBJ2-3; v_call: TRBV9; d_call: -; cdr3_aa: CASSPPGQNTDTQYF; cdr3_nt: TGTGCCAGCAGCCCACCTGGACAGAACACAGATACGCAGTATTTT
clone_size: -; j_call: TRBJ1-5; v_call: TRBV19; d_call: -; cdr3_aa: CASIGSPNQPQHF; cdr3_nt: TGTGCCAGTATAGGGTCCCCCAATCAGCCCCAGCATTTT
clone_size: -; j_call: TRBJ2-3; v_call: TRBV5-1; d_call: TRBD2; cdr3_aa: CASSLRRELSDTQYF; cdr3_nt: TGCGCCAGCAGCTTGAGGCGGGAGTTGTCAGATACGCAGTATTTT
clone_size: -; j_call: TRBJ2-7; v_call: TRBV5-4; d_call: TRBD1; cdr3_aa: CASSTGQDLYAQYF; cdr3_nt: TGTGCCAGCAGCACCGGACAGGATCTCTACGCGCAGTACTTC
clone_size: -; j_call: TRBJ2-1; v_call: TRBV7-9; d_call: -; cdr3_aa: CASSSLVVENYNEQFF; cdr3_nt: TGTGCCAGCAGCTCCTTAGTGGTCGAAAACTACAATGAGCAGTTCTTC
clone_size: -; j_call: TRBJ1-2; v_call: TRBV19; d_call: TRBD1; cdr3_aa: CATRTGWIGYTF; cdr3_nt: TGTGCCACTCGGACAGGATGGATTGGCTACACCTTC
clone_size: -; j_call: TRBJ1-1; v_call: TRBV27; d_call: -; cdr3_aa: CASSHGTTEAFF; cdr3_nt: TGTGCCAGCAGTCACGGGACCACTGAAGCTTTCTTT
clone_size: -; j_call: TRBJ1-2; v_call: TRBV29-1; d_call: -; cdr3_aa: CSVWTAANYGYTF; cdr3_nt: TGCAGCGTTTGGACAGCAGCTAACTATGGCTACACCTTC
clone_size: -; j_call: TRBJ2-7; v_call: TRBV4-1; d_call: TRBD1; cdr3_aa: CASSQTDRFLDEQYF; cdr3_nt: TGCGCCAGCAGCCAAACGGACAGGTTCCTAGACGAGCAGTACTTC
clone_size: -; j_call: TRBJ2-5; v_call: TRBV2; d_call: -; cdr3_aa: CASSALSGYQETQYF; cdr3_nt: TGTGCCAGCAGTGCACTTTCAGGCTACCAAGAGACCCAGTACTTC
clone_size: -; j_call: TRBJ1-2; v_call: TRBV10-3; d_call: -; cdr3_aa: CAISESVTGLEGYTF; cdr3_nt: TGTGCCATCAGTGAGTCAGTCACAGGGTTGGAAGGCTACACCTTC
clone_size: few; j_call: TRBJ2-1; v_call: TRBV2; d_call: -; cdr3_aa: CASRGGAGAYNEQFF; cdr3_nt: TGTGCCAGCAGGGGGGGAGCAGGGGCCTACAATGAGCAGTTCTTC
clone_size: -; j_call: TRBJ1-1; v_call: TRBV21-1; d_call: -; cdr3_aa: CASSREGGRNTEAFF; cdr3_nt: TGTGCCAGCAGCAGGGAGGGAGGGCGGAACACTGAAGCTTTCTTT
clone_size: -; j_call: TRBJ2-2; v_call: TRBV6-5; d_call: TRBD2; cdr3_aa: CASSWWEGGSGELFF; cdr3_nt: TGTGCCAGCAGTTGGTGGGAGGGAGGGTCCGGGGAGCTGTTTTTT
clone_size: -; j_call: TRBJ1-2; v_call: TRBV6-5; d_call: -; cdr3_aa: CASSYSVRTHGYTF; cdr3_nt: TGTGCCAGCAGTTACTCGGTCCGGACCCATGGCTACACCTTC
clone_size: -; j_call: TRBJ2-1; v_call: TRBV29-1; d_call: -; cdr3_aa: CSVDGGVLGNEQFF; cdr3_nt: TGCAGCGTTGACGGTGGGGTGCTCGGCAATGAGCAGTTCTTC
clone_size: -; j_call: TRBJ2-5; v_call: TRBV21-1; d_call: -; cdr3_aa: CASSKEEGGRAVETQYF; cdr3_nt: TGTGCCAGCAGCAAAGAGGAGGGCGGGAGGGCGGTAGAGACCCAGTACTTC
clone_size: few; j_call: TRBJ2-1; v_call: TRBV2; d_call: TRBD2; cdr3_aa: CASAEWGGGDNEQFF; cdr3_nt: TGTGCCAGCGCCGAGTGGGGGGGAGGGGACAATGAGCAGTTCTTC
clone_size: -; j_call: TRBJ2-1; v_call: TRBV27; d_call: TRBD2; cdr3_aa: CASAVLGGGGFNEQFF; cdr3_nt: TGTGCCAGCGCGGTACTGGGCGGGGGGGGCTTTAATGAGCAGTTCTTC
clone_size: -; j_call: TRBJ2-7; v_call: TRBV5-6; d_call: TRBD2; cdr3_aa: CASSLERGKRGQYF; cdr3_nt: TGTGCCAGCAGCTTGGAGCGGGGGAAGCGGGGGCAGTACTTC
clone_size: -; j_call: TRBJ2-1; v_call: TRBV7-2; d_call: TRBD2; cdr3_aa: CASSLVGGGRPDDRQFF; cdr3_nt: TGTGCCAGCAGCTTAGTGGGGGGCGGGAGGCCTGACGATCGGCAGTTCTTC
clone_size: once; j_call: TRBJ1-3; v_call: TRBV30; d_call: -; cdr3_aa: CAWSGSNTIYF; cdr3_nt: TGTGCCTGGAGTGGGTCGAACACCATATATTTT
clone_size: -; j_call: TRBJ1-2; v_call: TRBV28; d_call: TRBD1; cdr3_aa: CASSRDREAYGYTF; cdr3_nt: TGTGCCAGCAGCAGGGACAGGGAGGCGTATGGCTACACCTTC
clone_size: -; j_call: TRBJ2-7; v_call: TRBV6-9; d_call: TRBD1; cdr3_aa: CASSPGRDRGYEQYF; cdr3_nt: TGTGCCAGCAGCCCTGGTAGGGACAGGGGTTACGAGCAGTACTTC
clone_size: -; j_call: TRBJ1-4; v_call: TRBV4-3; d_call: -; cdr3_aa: CASSQSPGGEKLFF; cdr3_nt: TGCGCCAGCAGCCAATCGCCGGGAGGGGAAAAACTGTTTTTT
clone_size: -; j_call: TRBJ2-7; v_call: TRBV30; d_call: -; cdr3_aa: CAWSVGDRLPYEQYF; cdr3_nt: TGTGCCTGGAGTGTAGGGGACCGTCTCCCCTACGAGCAGTACTTC
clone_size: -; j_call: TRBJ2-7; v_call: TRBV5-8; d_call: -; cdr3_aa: CASSSGVEVAQYF; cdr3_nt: TGTGCCAGCAGCTCGGGAGTTGAGGTTGCGCAGTACTTC
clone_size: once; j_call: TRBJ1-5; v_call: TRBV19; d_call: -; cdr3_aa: CASKLRGNQPQHF; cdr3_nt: TGTGCCAGTAAGCTTCGGGGGAATCAGCCCCAGCATTTT
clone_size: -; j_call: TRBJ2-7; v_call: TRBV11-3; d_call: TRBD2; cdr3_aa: CASRSGLADEQYF; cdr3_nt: TGTGCCAGCAGATCAGGACTAGCGGACGAGCAGTACTTC
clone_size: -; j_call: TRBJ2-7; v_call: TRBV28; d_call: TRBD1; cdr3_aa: CASRIPGTGAYYEQYF; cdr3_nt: TGTGCCAGCAGGATACCCGGGACAGGGGCTTACTACGAGCAGTACTTC
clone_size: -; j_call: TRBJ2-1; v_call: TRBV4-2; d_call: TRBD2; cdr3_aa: CASSQDGTSGYNEQFF; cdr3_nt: TGTGCCAGCAGCCAAGACGGGACTAGCGGATACAATGAGCAGTTCTTC
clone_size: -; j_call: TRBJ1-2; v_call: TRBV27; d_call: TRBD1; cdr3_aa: CASSSGTGGLGYTF; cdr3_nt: TGTGCCAGCAGTTCGGGGACAGGGGGCCTTGGCTACACCTTC
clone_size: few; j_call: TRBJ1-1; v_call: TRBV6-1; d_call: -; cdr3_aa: CASSELLGVNTEAFF; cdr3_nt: TGTGCCAGCAGTGAACTTCTAGGGGTAAACACTGAAGCTTTCTTT
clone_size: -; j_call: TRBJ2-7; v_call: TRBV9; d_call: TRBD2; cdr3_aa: CASSATSGGPNEQYF; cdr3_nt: TGTGCCAGCAGCGCGACTAGCGGGGGACCCAACGAGCAGTACTTC
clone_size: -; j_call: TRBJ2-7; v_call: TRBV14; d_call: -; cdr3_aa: CASSQTARPYEQYF; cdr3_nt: TGTGCCAGCAGCCAAACAGCCCGCCCCTACGAGCAGTACTTC
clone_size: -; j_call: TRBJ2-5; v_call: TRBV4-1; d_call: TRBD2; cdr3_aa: CASSQETLAGDETQYF; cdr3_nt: TGCGCCAGCAGCCAAGAAACCCTAGCGGGGGATGAGACCCAGTACTTC
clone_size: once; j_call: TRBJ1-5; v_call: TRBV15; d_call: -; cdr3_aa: CATRLGGEGQPQHF; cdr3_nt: TGTGCCACCAGGTTAGGAGGGGAGGGGCAGCCCCAGCATTTT
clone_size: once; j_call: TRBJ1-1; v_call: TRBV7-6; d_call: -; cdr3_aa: CASSLAEISNTEAFF; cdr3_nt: TGTGCCAGCAGCTTAGCTGAGATCTCGAACACTGAAGCTTTCTTT
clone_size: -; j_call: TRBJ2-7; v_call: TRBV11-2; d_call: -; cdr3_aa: CASRETGGTYEQYF; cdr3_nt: TGTGCCAGCAGAGAGACCGGGGGCACCTACGAGCAGTACTTC
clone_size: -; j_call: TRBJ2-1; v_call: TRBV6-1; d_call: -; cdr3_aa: CASSLSSYNEQFF; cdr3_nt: TGTGCCAGCAGCCTGAGCTCCTACAATGAGCAGTTCTTC
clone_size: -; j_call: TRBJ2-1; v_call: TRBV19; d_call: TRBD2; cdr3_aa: CASSTSGISYNEQFF; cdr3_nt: TGTGCCAGTAGTACAAGCGGGATCTCCTACAATGAGCAGTTCTTC
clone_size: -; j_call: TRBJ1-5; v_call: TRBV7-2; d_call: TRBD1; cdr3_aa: CASSLTAGGGNQPQHF; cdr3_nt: TGTGCCAGCAGCCTAACGGCAGGGGGCGGCAATCAGCCCCAGCATTTT
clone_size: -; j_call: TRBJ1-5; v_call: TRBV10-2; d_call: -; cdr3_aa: CASSEGRANQPQHF; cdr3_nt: TGCGCCAGCAGTGAAGGCAGGGCCAATCAGCCCCAGCATTTT
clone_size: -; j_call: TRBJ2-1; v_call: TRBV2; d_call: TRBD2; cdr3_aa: CASSPWTSGSYNEQFF; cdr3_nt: TGTGCCAGCAGTCCTTGGACTAGCGGATCCTACAATGAGCAGTTCTTC
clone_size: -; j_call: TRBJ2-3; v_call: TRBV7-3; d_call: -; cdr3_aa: CASSLEATDTQYF; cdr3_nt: TGTGCCAGCAGCTTAGAAGCAACAGATACGCAGTATTTT